Below are 2 T cell receptor beta chains sequenced from a single sample in a study of blood T cell repertoires in COVID-19. Libraries were prepared by immunoSEQ multiplex PCR; TCRdb keeps only in-frame clonotypes and omits some of them. Here the sample spans 72,000 or so clones, approximately 89% being singletons. The sample taken for sequencing was peripheral blood. The source is a woman aged 60-75 years with acute or convalescent COVID-19.

The chain couples TRBV7-9 to TRBJ2-1, with TRBD2 matching over 10 bases. V lost 3 bases to trimming and J lost 8 bases; unmatched junction nucleotides: 7. CDR1 and CDR2 from the germline V gene are SEHNR and FQNEAQ (reference sequence). This CDR3 comprises 15 residues. CDR3 DNA sequence: TGTGCCAGCAGCTTTCAAAGCGGGGGGGCGGATGAGCAGTTCTTC. Its translation is CASSFQSGGADEQFF.

DNA of the CDR3: TGTGCCAGCAGCCCGACTAGCGGGGGGCCCCACGAGACCCAGTACTTC. Its translation is CASSPTSGGPHETQYF. The rearrangement joins TRBV5-4 to TRBJ2-5; 13 bases are a match to TRBD2. The CDR3 totals 16 residues. V lost 4 bases, J lost 5 bases, and 8 bases stayed unmatched. Per the germline V gene, CDR1 is SGHNT and CDR2 is YYREEE (reference sequence).